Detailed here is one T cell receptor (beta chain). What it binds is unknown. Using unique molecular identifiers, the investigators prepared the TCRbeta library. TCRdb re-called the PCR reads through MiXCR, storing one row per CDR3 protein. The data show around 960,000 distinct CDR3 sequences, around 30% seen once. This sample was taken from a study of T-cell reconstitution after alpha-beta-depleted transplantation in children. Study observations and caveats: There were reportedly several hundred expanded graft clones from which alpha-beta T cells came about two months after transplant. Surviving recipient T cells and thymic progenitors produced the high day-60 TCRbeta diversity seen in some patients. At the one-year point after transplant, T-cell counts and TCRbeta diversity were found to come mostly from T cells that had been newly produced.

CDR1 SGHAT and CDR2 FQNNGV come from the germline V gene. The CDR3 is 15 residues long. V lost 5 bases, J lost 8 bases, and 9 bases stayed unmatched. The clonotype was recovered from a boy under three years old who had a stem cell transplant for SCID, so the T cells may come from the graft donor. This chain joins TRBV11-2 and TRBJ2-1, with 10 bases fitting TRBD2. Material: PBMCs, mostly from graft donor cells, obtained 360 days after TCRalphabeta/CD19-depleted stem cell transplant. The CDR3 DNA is TGTGCCAGCAGCATTACTAGCGGGGCTAAGGATGAGCAGTTCTTC. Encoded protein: CASSITSGAKDEQFF.